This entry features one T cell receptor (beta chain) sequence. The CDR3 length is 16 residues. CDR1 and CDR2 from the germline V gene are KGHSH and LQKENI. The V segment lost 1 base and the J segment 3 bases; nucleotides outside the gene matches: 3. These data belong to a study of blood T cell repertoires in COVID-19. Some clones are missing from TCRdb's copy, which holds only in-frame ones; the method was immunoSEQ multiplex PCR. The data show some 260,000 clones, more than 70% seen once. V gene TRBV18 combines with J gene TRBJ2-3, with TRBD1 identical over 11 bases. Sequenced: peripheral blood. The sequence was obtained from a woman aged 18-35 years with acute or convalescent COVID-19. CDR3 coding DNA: TGTGCCAGCTCACCACTCGGGACAGGGGGGACAGATACGCAGTATTTT. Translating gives CASSPLGTGGTDTQYF.